The sequence of this TCR beta chain was determined in a study of blood T cell repertoires in COVID-19. Profiling relied on immunoSEQ multiplex PCR, and the TCRdb table lists in-frame clones only, not all of them. This table has approximately 220,000 clones, about 88% appearing once. This TCR was recovered from a woman between 25 and 40 years old who had been exposed to COVID-19. Sequenced input: PBMCs or T cells enriched from blood (not recorded which).

Written as DNA, the CDR3 is TGTGCCAGCAGCCGGGGACAGGGGAGCTCCTACGAGCAGTACTTC. This encodes CASSRGQGSSYEQYF. The chain uses TRBV11-1 and TRBJ2-7; TRBD1 aligns across 10 bases. Trimming at V came to 5 bases and at J to 0 bases, leaving 4 bases not matched to a gene. The CDR3 contains 15 residues. CDR1 and CDR2 (germline): SGHAT, FQDESV (reference sequence).